This is a list of T cell receptor beta chains from one sample in a study of PD-L1 blockade in urothelial cancer. Here immunoSEQ multiplex PCR was the method, and the copy in TCRdb shows in-frame clones only, minus some. This table has approximately 55,000 clones, roughly 84% appearing once. The sequences come from PBMCs, collected around atezolizumab (anti-PD-L1) treatment. The receptors come from a man in his 60s with urothelial cancer. Each CDR3 is given with its conserved first and last residue. Fields, in order: clone size, V gene, CDR3 protein. Where a row states a size, it is once, few, many or the class of an expanded clone; other rows omit it.

>-|TRBV7-2
CASSLGFVRGAYEQYF
>-|TRBV6-1
CASTLSGRTDTQYF
>-|TRBV5-1
CASSPGGGQTNTEAFF
>-|TRBV19
CATGTGRFPNTGELFF
>-|TRBV5-1
CASSSGEATGELFF
>-|TRBV5-1
CASSSGLGIVGYTF
>once|TRBV5-4
CASSPQGVGEAFF
>-|TRBV5-1
CASRQGAGNEKLFF
>-|TRBV6-6
CASRPGQGPSYEQYF
>once|TRBV15
CATSRDRGNNQPQHF
>few|TRBV6-5
CASSYARDRGRQPQHF
>-|TRBV5-8
CASSWGDRGNQPQHF
>-|TRBV7-9
CASSLLSDQETQYF
>-|TRBV6-1
CASSEDLAGGLYNEQFF
>-|TRBV25-1
CASSEGRKVNYGYTF
>-|TRBV9
CASSPSVVSYNEQFF
>-|TRBV9
CASSPWDRGSYNEQFF
>few|TRBV6-5
CASSYSLGQGYTF
>-|TRBV5-1
CASSLGPAVSYEQYF
>-|TRBV5-4
CASSINRGISMNTEAFF
>-|TRBV12-5
CASALSFGGPSTDTQYF
>-|TRBV18
CASSPQTVNTEAFF
>-|TRBV29-1
CSVEGTALNTEAFF
>-|TRBV5-4
CASSLGGAGPPGGEQYF
>-|TRBV19
CASSMIGSNQPQHF
>-|TRBV11-2
CASSPVTGGYEQYF
>few|TRBV4-2
CASSQDLLAGGLVRYNEQFF
>-|TRBV27
CASSLLAGTDTQYF
>-|TRBV2
CASSGGQINSPLHF
>-|TRBV6-4
CASSGLAGAYNEQFF
>-|TRBV18
CASSPALGGNYGYTF
>-|TRBV7-6
CASSRGLAGGQETQYF
>-|TRBV6-5
CASSYRDRKNQFF
>-|TRBV7-9
CASSLRAASSGGDTQYF
>-|TRBV7-8
CASSSGTLQPQHF
>-|TRBV18
CASSSLQGIYNEQFF
>-|TRBV19
CASSIRGSYNEQFF
>few|TRBV5-4
CASSSGGFKDTQYF
>-|TRBV5-6
CASSFNRGGPNTGELFF
>-|TRBV4-3
CASSSTGTDTQYF
>-|TRBV6-1
CASSDVGGNQPQHF
>-|TRBV5-6
CASSLPGQSYEQYF